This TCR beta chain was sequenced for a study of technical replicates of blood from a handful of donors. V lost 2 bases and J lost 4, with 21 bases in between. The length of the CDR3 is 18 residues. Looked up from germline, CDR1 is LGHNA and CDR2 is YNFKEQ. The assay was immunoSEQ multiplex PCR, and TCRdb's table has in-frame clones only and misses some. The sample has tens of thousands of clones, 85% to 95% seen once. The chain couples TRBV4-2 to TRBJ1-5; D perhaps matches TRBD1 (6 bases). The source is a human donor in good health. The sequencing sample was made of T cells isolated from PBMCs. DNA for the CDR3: TGTGCCAGCAGCCAATCACGTACAGGGACCCCTTCTAATCAGCCCCAGCATTTT. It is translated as CASSQSRTGTPSNQPQHF.